Detailed here is one TCR beta chain. Antigen: not known. This specimen belongs to a study of graft-versus-host responses after intestinal transplantation. About the study: In this cohort, recipients had multivisceral, liver-intestinal, or isolated intestinal transplants. Every transplant recipient was induced with anti-thymocyte globulin, then maintained on tacrolimus and steroids for two to three years.

Germline loops: CDR1 MNHNY, CDR2 SVGAGI (reference sequence). This CDR3 comprises 11 residues. Trimming stripped 6 bases from V and 1 base from J, with 3 bases between. General study findings and limits: Recipient-marrow GvH clones were detected, some having first appeared in ileum or blood. High graft-versus-host to host-versus-graft T cell clonal ratios marked allografts of patients with graft-donor macrochimerism.

Clones were sequenced by immunoSEQ multiplex PCR, and TCRdb holds only the in-frame ones, with some missing. Seen here are about 98,000 clones, less than 90% observed once, and the top ten hold about 18%. This receptor was obtained from a human donor who received an intestinal transplant. The chain has TRBV6-6 and TRBJ1-1; unclear D gene. The material sequenced was unstimulated CD8+ T cells sorted from spleen or lymph node cells, taken before intestinal transplant. The CDR3 DNA is TGTGCCAGCAGCCCGAACACTGAAGCTTTCTTT. This codes for CASSPNTEAFF.